The entry that follows covers one T cell receptor beta chain sequence. Its antigen remains unidentified. These data originate in a study of CD8 T cells in ankylosing spondylitis. Study-level results: Disease-linked clones reportedly concentrated significantly in matched ankylosing spondylitis synovial fluid. A TCR beta motif of seven or eight highly homologous variants appeared characteristic of ankylosing spondylitis blood. There were earlier reports of some motif variants in reactive arthritis synovial fluid and blood.

MiXCR, applied by TCRdb to the 5' RACE reads, yields one record per CDR3 protein. The sample holds some 840,000 distinct CDR3 sequences, 12% seen once. The CDR3 has 14 residues. The germline V gene encodes CDR1 SGDLS and CDR2 YYNGEE. V was clipped by 4 bases and J by 8 bases; unmatched bases: 7. This receptor was identified in a male donor with ankylosing spondylitis. Sequences were obtained from blood, either unsorted or a sorted T cell fraction (not recorded which). The V gene is TRBV9, the J gene TRBJ1-4, with TRBD1 matching over 8 bases. For the CDR3, the DNA is TGTGCCAGCAGCCTGGACAGGGTAGAAGAAAAACTGTTTTTT. Encoded protein: CASSLDRVEEKLFF.